Below, one TCR beta chain is given with its context. The antigen is not known. Germline assignment: CDR1 LNHDA and CDR2 SQIVND (reference sequence). This CDR3 comprises 14 residues. Trimming took off 3 bases at V and 5 bases at J, with 11 bases between the two ends. This entry is derived from a study of T cells after posttransplantation cyclophosphamide. Regarding the study as a whole: Skin or GI-infiltrating T cells shared few TRB sequences with blood. Donor-recipient repertoire similarity was low at 1-2 months, rising over year one. Recipient CMV seropositivity and CMV reactivation strongly tracked TRB clonality.

TCRdb keeps only in-frame clones here, not all; method: immunoSEQ multiplex PCR. The profile shows about 16,000 clones, roughly 93% of them singletons. A marrow graft followed busulfan-fludarabine conditioning, with cyclophosphamide on days +3 and +4. Sequenced here: CD4+ T cells sorted from blood, sampled after allogeneic stem cell transplant with posttransplant cyclophosphamide. The receptor comes from a male patient aged 60 to 75 who received an allogeneic stem cell transplant from a related donor and was CMV-positive. Some T cells here may be from the graft donor. J is TRBJ1-5 and V is TRBV19; D gene uncertain. CDR3 DNA: TGTGCCAGTAGTATGTCCAGGTTCGATCAGCCCCAGCATTTT. This translates into CASSMSRFDQPQHF.